This T cell receptor beta chain was identified during a study of neurological immune-mediated disorders. 5'RACE with 10-nucleotide random UMIs produced the cDNA. TCRdb independently ran MiXCR on the 5' RACE reads; one entry per CDR3 protein. Of under 80,000 distinct CDR3 sequences detected, roughly 5% appear once; the ten largest clones hold about 2.7%. Libraries used 2 million unsorted PBMCs kept frozen in RNAlater. The sample holds many counts of this clonotype. Antigen specificity is unknown. Broader study findings: The greatest TCR clonal expansion occurred in HTLV-1-associated myelopathy and the least in multiple sclerosis, which fell below healthy controls. Grouping of repertoires by phylogeny put those of 18 of 34 multiple sclerosis patients into a single related-CDR3 cluster, a possible signature.

This CDR3 spans 13 amino acids. V was clipped by 2 bases and J by 2 bases, with 10 bases between them. Germline assignment: CDR1 DFQATT and CDR2 SNEGSKA (reference sequence). This TCR came from a young woman with multiple sclerosis. The rearrangement links TRBV20-1 to TRBJ2-7, with a possible D match to TRBD2 (7 bases). The sequenced sample consisted of PBMCs. As DNA, the CDR3 is TGCAGTGCTAGAAGGGGGACTACCTACGAGCAGTACTTC. Translation gives CSARRGTTYEQYF.